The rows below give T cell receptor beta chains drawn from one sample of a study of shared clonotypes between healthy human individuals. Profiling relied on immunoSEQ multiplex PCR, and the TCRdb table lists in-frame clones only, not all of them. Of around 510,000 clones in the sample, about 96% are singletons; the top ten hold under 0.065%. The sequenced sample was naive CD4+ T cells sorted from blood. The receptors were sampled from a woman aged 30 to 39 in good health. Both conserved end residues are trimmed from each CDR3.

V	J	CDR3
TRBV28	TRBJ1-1	ASSLVQGRHTEAF
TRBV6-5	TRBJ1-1	ASSGTGIFEAF
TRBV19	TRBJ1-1	ASRLAGHLNTEAF
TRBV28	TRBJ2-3	ASSLVQRVPDTQY
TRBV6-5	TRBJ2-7	ASTRSGTYEQY
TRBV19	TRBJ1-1	ASRKTGGFSEAF
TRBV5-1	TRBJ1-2	ASGLPGQEYGYT
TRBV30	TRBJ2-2	AWGRQGAVTGELF
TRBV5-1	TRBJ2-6	ASGLGANVLT
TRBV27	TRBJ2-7	ASSFRRAFDEQY
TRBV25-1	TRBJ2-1	ASQQRVIDEQF
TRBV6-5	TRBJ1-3	ASSYSLASAGNTIY
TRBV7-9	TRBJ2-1	ASSLLSGRYPHTTEF
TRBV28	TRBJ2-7	ASSFSGTSGRARYEQY
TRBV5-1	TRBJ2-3	ASSPGTSGTDTQY
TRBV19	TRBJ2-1	ASSVERQGAYNEQF
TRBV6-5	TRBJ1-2	ASSPDRVYGYT
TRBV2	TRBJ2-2	ASSTIAGEPGELF
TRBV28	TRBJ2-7	ASRTPGTGVDEQY
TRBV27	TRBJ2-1	ASSQDQSSYNEQF
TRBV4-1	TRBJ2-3	ASRAGGRTTDTQY
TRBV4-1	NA	ASSQLAGVYEQY
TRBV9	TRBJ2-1	ASSAGGLAAYNEQF
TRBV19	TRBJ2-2	ASSVLAGGSGELF
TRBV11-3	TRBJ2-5	ASSKTRGAQETQY
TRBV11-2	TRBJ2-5	ASRTLRGGETQY
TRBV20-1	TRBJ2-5	SARRETQY
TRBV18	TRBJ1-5	ASSPQGGRNQPQH
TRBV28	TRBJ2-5	ASSAPQLTQY
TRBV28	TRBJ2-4	ASSSDRARAKNIQY